This T cell receptor (beta chain) emerged from a study of Tregs in tolerant kidney transplant recipients. TCRdb keeps only in-frame clones here, not all; method: immunoSEQ multiplex PCR. The sample has more than 90,000 clones, 92% seen once. V gave up 4 bases and J gave up 6 bases, with 12 bases separating them. Germline-derived CDR1 and CDR2 are SGHDN and FVKESK. This CDR3 is built from 13 residues. The receptor was isolated from a human donor in good health. The J gene is TRBJ1-1, the V gene TRBV14; D ambiguous. The sequencing input was CD4+ T cells from blood. CDR3 protein: CASSPHPIPEAFF. For the CDR3, the DNA is TGTGCCAGCAGCCCCCACCCGATCCCTGAAGCTTTCTTT.